This paragraph covers one TCR beta chain sequence. It was with random hexamers that about 0.45 to 1 ug RNA was reverse transcribed. Each CDR3 protein is one row after TCRdb ran MiXCR on the immunoSEQ multiplex PCR reads. The sample yields more than 150,000 distinct CDR3 sequences, around 96% seen once. This specimen comes from a study of CD8 T cells in Susac syndrome. This CDR3 has 16 amino acids. Sequencing used CD8+ T cells from PBMCs. The receptor's source is a human donor with multiple sclerosis. The V call is TRBV1, the J call TRBJ2-3; the listed D gene, TRBD2, was not tested against the DNA. TRBV1 is reported as a pseudogene. The CDR3 region has the DNA TGCACCAGACTCCTAGAGCGGGGGGATAGCACAGATACGCAGTATTTT. It translates to CTRLLERGDSTDTQYF.